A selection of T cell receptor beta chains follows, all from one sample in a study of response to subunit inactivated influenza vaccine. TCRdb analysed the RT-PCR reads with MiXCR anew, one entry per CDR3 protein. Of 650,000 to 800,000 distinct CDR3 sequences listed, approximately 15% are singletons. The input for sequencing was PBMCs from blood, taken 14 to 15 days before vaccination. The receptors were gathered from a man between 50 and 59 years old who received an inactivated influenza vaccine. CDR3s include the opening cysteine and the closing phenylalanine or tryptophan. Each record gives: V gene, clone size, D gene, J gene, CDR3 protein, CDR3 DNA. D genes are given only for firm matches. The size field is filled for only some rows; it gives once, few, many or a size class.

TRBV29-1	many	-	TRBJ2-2	CSVAMNTGELFF	TGCAGCGTTGCCATGAACACCGGGGAGCTGTTTTTT
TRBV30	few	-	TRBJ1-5	CAWSAQRGGPQHF	TGTGCCTGGAGCGCCCAGAGAGGTGGCCCCCAGCATTTT
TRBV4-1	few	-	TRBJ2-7	CASSQDMGSWGYEQYF	TGCGCCAGCAGCCAAGATATGGGCAGTTGGGGCTACGAGCAGTACTTC
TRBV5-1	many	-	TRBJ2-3	CASSLPGGTDTQYF	TGCGCCAGCAGCCTTCCAGGGGGCACAGATACGCAGTATTTT
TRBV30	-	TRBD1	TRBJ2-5	CAWDRAPQETQYF	TGTGCCTGGGACAGGGCACCTCAAGAGACCCAGTACTTC
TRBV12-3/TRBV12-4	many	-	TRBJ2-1	CASNPGLVGEQFF	TGTGCCAGCAACCCGGGCCTAGTCGGTGAGCAGTTCTTC
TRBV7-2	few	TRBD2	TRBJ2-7	CASSLARAGGAEQYF	TGTGCCAGCAGCTTAGCGCGAGCGGGAGGGGCCGAGCAGTACTTC
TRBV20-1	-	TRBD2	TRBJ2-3	CSARTLLAASTDTQYF	TGCAGTGCTAGAACACTCCTAGCGGCTAGCACAGATACGCAGTATTTT
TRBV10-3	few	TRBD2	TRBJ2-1	CAISESSGGRNEQFF	TGTGCCATCAGTGAGTCAAGCGGGGGACGCAATGAGCAGTTCTTC
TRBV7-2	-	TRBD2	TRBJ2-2	CASSYLAGGFTGELFF	TGTGCCAGCAGCTATCTAGCGGGGGGATTCACCGGGGAGCTGTTTTTT
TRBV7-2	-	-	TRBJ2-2	CASSLVSDTGELFF	TGTGCCAGCAGCTTAGTTTCCGACACCGGGGAGCTGTTTTTT
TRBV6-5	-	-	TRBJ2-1	CASSYGRSVLGGHEQFF	TGTGCCAGCAGTTACGGGCGGTCGGTTCTTGGTGGTCATGAGCAGTTCTTC
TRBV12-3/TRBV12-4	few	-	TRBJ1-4	CASRQGYNEKLFF	TGTGCCAGCCGGCAGGGCTATAATGAAAAACTGTTTTTT
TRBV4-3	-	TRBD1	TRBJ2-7	CASSQNRGNGEQYF	TGCGCCAGCAGCCAAAACAGGGGGAACGGCGAGCAGTACTTC
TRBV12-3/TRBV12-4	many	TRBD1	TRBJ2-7	CASSPYRGYEQYF	TGTGCCAGCAGTCCCTACAGGGGCTACGAGCAGTACTTC
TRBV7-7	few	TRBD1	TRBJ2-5	CASSDRDRGHETQYF	TGTGCTAGCAGCGACCGGGACAGGGGGCATGAGACCCAGTACTTC
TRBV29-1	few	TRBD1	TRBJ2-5	CSVSGTGRETQYF	TGCAGCGTTTCCGGGACAGGGCGGGAGACCCAGTACTTC
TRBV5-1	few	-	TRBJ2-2	CASSPGGWGTERTGELFF	TGCGCCAGCAGCCCCGGAGGGTGGGGGACAGAGAGGACCGGGGAGCTGTTTTTT
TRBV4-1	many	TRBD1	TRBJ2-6	CASSQLEQGGSGANVLTF	TGCGCCAGCAGCCAGCTCGAACAGGGGGGCTCTGGGGCCAACGTCCTGACTTTC
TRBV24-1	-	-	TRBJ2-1	CATSHGFLSASSYNEQFF	TGTGCCACCAGTCATGGTTTCCTTAGCGCTAGCTCCTACAATGAGCAGTTCTTC
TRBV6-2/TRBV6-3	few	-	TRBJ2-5	CASSPTLAEETQYF	TGTGCCAGCAGTCCTACCCTCGCGGAAGAGACCCAGTACTTC
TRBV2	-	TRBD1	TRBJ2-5	CASRKGGFPQETQYF	TGTGCCAGCAGAAAAGGGGGCTTCCCCCAAGAGACCCAGTACTTC
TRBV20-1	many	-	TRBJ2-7	CSASQDYSTYEQYF	TGCAGTGCTAGCCAGGACTACTCAACCTACGAGCAGTACTTC
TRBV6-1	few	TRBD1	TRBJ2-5	CASSPVAGGQHWSETQYF	TGTGCCAGCAGCCCCGTGGCAGGGGGCCAACACTGGTCAGAGACCCAGTACTTC
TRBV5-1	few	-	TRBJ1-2	CASRRSGDNYGYTF	TGCGCCAGCCGCCGGAGCGGGGATAACTATGGCTACACCTTC
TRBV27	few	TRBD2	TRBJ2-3	CASSLGLADYTDTQYF	TGTGCCAGCAGTCTGGGACTAGCGGATTACACAGATACGCAGTATTTT
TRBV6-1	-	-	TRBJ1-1	CASTPSAGTEAFF	TGTGCCAGTACCCCCTCGGCAGGCACTGAAGCTTTCTTT
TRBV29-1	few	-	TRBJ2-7	CSVLEGPDGEQYF	TGCAGCGTCCTCGAGGGCCCGGACGGCGAGCAGTACTTC
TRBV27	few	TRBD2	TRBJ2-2	CASSLWGLAEFTGELFF	TGTGCCAGCAGTTTATGGGGACTAGCGGAGTTCACCGGGGAGCTGTTTTTT
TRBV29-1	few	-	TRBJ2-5	CSVEDVKGWETQYF	TGCAGCGTTGAAGATGTGAAGGGTTGGGAGACCCAGTACTTC
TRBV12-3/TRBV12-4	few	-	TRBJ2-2	CASRTTVTGELFF	TGTGCCAGCAGGACCACAGTCACCGGGGAGCTGTTTTTT
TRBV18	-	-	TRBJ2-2	CASSPRSGGANTGELFF	TGTGCCAGCTCACCACGGTCAGGCGGCGCGAACACCGGGGAGCTGTTTTTT
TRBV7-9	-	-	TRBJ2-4	CASSPGLPKNIQYF	TGTGCCAGCAGCCCCGGTTTACCCAAAAACATTCAGTACTTC
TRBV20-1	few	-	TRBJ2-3	CSAGPDPNTQYF	TGCAGTGCTGGGCCAGATCCAAATACGCAGTATTTT
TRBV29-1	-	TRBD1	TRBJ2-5	CSVELVGGTQETQYF	TGCAGCGTTGAACTGGTAGGGGGCACCCAAGAGACCCAGTACTTC
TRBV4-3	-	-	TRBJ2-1	CASSQGIGSSYNEQFF	TGCGCCAGCAGCCAAGGCATTGGGAGCTCCTACAATGAGCAGTTCTTC
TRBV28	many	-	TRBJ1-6	CASSSPGERDSPLHF	TGTGCCAGCAGTTCCCCTGGGGAGAGGGATTCACCCCTCCACTTT
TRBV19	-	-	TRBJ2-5	CASSLGSNRGTQYF	TGTGCCAGTAGTCTAGGGTCCAACCGGGGGACCCAGTACTTC
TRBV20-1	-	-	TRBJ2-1	CSADAPVGVEQFF	TGCAGTGCGGATGCGCCTGTCGGCGTCGAGCAGTTCTTC
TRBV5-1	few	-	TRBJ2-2	CASSLDSLVNTGELFF	TGCGCCAGCAGCTTGGATAGTCTAGTGAACACCGGGGAGCTGTTTTTT
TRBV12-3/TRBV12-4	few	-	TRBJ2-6	CASSSRGANVLTF	TGTGCCAGCAGTTCGCGAGGGGCCAACGTCCTGACTTTC
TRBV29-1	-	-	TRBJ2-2	CSVEELDTGELFF	TGCAGCGTTGAAGAACTGGACACCGGGGAGCTGTTTTTT
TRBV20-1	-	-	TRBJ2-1	CSASRGRHNEQFF	TGCAGTGCTAGCCGCGGGCGGCACAATGAGCAGTTCTTC
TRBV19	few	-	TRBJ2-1	CASSIGPRSKEQFF	TGTGCCAGTAGTATAGGCCCGAGATCCAAGGAGCAGTTCTTC
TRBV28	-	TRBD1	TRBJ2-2	CASSAQGGELFF	TGTGCCAGCAGTGCACAGGGGGGGGAGCTGTTTTTT
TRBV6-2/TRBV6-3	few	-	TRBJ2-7	CASSYSKQGYSYEQYF	TGTGCCAGCAGTTACTCGAAACAGGGTTATTCCTACGAGCAGTACTTC
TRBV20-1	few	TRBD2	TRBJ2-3	CSARGLAGGPLYTQYF	TGCAGTGCTAGAGGGCTAGCGGGGGGGCCTTTATATACGCAGTATTTT
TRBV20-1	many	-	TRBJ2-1	CSARVKGLALYNEQFF	TGCAGTGCTAGAGTTAAAGGCCTAGCCCTCTACAATGAGCAGTTCTTC
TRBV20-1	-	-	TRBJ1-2	CSASRQATAGYGYTF	TGCAGTGCTAGTCGGCAGGCCACCGCTGGTTATGGCTACACCTTC
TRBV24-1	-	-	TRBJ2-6	CATSDDNSGANVLTF	TGTGCCACCAGTGACGACAACTCTGGGGCCAACGTCCTGACTTTC
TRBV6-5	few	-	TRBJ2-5	CASSYVAGKETQYF	TGTGCCAGCAGTTATGTCGCCGGAAAAGAGACCCAGTACTTC
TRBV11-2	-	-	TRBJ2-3	CASSLEWRTISTDTQYF	TGTGCCAGCAGCTTAGAGTGGCGGACGATTAGCACAGATACGCAGTATTTT